This T cell receptor (beta chain) came from a study of shared clonotypes between healthy human individuals. Those who donated, Caucasian adults without exception, all lived in Nashville, Tennessee. At a deep level, the assay was run. Clones were read by immunoSEQ multiplex PCR, and TCRdb kept only the in-frame ones, dropping some. The sample has over 850,000 clones, more than 75% seen once. Germline V lookup: CDR1 LNHDA, CDR2 SQIVND (reference sequence). The V and J ends lost 0 bases and 8 bases respectively, with 17 bases between them. This CDR3 region has 16 residues. This chain joins TRBV19 and TRBJ2-1; possible D gene TRBD2, 6 bases. The sequencing sample was made of memory CD4+ T cells from PBMCs. Described subset: CD45RA-negative fraction. The sequence was obtained from a young man in good health. Some clones in this sample may be carry-over from other donors' samples. The CDR3 DNA sequence: TGTGCCAGTAGTATAGATCGTTCGGGGGTTCAGGATGAGCAGTTCTTC. Amino acids: CASSIDRSGVQDEQFF. Using reference TRBV19 and TRBJ2-1 for the parts outside the CDR3, the full variable domain is DGGITQSPKYLFRKEGQNVTLSCEQNLNHDAMYWYRQDPGQGLRLIYYSQIVNDFQKGDIAEGYSVSREKKESFPLTVTSAQKNPTAFYLCASSIDRSGVQDEQFFGPGTRLTVL.